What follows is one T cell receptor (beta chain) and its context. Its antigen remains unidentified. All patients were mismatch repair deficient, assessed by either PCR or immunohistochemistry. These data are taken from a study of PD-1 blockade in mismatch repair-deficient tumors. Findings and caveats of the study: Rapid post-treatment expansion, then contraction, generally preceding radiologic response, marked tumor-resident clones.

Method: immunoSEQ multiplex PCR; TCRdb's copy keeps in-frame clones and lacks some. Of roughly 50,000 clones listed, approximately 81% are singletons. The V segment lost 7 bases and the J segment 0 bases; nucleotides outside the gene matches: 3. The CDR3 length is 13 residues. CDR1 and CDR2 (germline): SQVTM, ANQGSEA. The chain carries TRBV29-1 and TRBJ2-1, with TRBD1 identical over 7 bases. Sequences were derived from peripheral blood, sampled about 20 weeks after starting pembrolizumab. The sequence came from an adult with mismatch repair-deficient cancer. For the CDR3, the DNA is TGCAGCGCCAGGGGGAGCTCCTACAATGAGCAGTTCTTC. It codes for CSARGSSYNEQFF.